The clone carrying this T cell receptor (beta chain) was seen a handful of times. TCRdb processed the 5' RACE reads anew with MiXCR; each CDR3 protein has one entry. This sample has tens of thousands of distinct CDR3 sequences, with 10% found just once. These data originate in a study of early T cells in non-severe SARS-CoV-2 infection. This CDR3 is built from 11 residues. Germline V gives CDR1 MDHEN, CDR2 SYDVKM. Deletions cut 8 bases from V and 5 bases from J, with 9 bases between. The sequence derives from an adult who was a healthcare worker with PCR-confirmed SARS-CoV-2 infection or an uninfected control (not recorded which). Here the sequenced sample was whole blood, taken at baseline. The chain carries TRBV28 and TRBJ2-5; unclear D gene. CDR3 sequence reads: CASLERETQYF. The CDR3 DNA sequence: TGTGCCAGCTTGGAGAGGGAGACCCAGTACTTC.